A selection of T cell receptor beta chains follows, all from one sample in a study of blood T cells in healthy people across ages. In TCRdb, the 5' RACE reads were re-called with MiXCR into one record per CDR3 protein. The sample contains around 1.1 million distinct CDR3 sequences, 30% to 40% of which appear only once. The specimen was blood. The receptors were gathered from a young man in good health. Both conserved end residues are part of each CDR3. A D gene is named only where the DNA matches it firmly. Some rows have no size entry. The others give once, few or many, or a class for an expanded clone.

>TRBJ1-4|NA|NA|TRBV20-1
TGCAGTGCTAGAGACCCGAGGCTGGGAGAAAAACTGTTTTTT
CSARDPRLGEKLFF
>TRBJ2-5|NA|few|TRBV29-1
TGCAGCGTTGCGGGACAAGGGGCCCAGTACTTC
CSVAGQGAQYF
>TRBJ1-2|TRBD1|NA|TRBV29-1
TGCAGCGTTGAAGAGATCAGGGGGCAAGGCTACACCTTC
CSVEEIRGQGYTF
>TRBJ2-3|TRBD2|many|TRBV20-1
TGCAGTGCTCCAGAAGCCACTGGACTAGCGGGCACAGATACGCAGTATTTT
CSAPEATGLAGTDTQYF
>TRBJ2-5|NA|NA|TRBV7-7
TGTGCTAGCAGCGTAGGGAACAGGGGAGGGACCCAGTACTTC
CASSVGNRGGTQYF
>TRBJ2-2|TRBD1|few|TRBV6-4
TGTGCCAGCAGTACGACAGGGTTAACCGGGGAGCTGTTTTTT
CASSTTGLTGELFF
>TRBJ2-1|TRBD2|many|TRBV7-9
TGTGCCAGCAGAGTCCCGACTAGCGGGGGGGGTAGCTCCTACAATGAGCAGTTCTTC
CASRVPTSGGGSSYNEQFF
>TRBJ1-1|NA|few|TRBV9
TGTGCCAGCAGTACGGCAGGGTCCAATGAAGCTTTCTTT
CASSTAGSNEAFF
>TRBJ1-3|TRBD1|NA|TRBV12-3/TRBV12-4
TGTGCCAGCAATACGAGGACAGGGCCATCTGGAAACACCATATATTTT
CASNTRTGPSGNTIYF
>TRBJ2-1|TRBD2|NA|TRBV3-1
TGTGCCAGCAGCCAAGATGGCACTAGCGGGGGGCTCTCCTACAATGAGCAGTTCTTC
CASSQDGTSGGLSYNEQFF
>TRBJ2-4|NA|NA|TRBV7-9
TGTGCCAGCAGCTTTCAGCCTCAAACCGGGCAGTACTTC
CASSFQPQTGQYF
>TRBJ2-1|TRBD1|NA|TRBV28
TGTGCCAGCAGTCTCTCATGGGACAGGGGGGTCAGTGAGCAGTTCTTC
CASSLSWDRGVSEQFF
>TRBJ1-1|NA|NA|TRBV6-2/TRBV6-3
TGTGCCAGCAGTTACTCGCAGGGAACGAGGGGCACTGAAGCTTTCTTT
CASSYSQGTRGTEAFF
>TRBJ2-2|NA|NA|TRBV4-3
TGCGCCAGCCATGGGAACACCGGGGAGCTGTTTTTT
CASHGNTGELFF
>TRBJ2-7|NA|NA|TRBV10-3
TGTGCCATCAGTGATGGGACGGGAGCCGAGCAGTACTTC
CAISDGTGAEQYF
>TRBJ1-2|NA|few|TRBV7-9
TGTGCCAGCAGCGACCCGTCACGGGGTACTCTACAGGGCTACACCTTC
CASSDPSRGTLQGYTF
>TRBJ2-1|TRBD2|NA|TRBV28
TGTGCCAGCAGTACTCCAGGACTAGCGGGGGTCAATGAGCAGTTCTTC
CASSTPGLAGVNEQFF
>TRBJ2-1|TRBD2|NA|TRBV4-2
TGTGCCGGCAGCCAAGGGCCTAGCGGGGGGCCTAATGAGCAGTTCTTC
CAGSQGPSGGPNEQFF
>TRBJ1-2|TRBD1|NA|TRBV20-1
TGCAGTGCTCTGGTAGGGCAGGGGGCCTATGGCTACACCTTC
CSALVGQGAYGYTF
>TRBJ2-5|NA|few|TRBV3-1
TGTGCCAGCAGCCAAGATCTTGTCGAGCAGGGTCAGTACTTC
CASSQDLVEQGQYF
>TRBJ2-3|NA|NA|TRBV7-2
TGTGCCAGCGTCAAAGTTTCTAGCACAGATACGCAGTATTTT
CASVKVSSTDTQYF
>TRBJ2-3|NA|NA|TRBV6-2/TRBV6-3
TGTGCCAGCAGTGCATCCGGACTCGTGGATACGCAGTATTTT
CASSASGLVDTQYF
>TRBJ1-2|NA|many|TRBV12-3/TRBV12-4
TGTGCCAGCACCCACTCGGGGTTACGAGGCTACACCTTC
CASTHSGLRGYTF
>TRBJ2-7|TRBD2|NA|TRBV7-2
TGTGCCAGCAGCTTAAGCCTCGGGACTAGCGTCTCCTACGAGCAGTACTTC
CASSLSLGTSVSYEQYF
>TRBJ2-3|TRBD2|NA|TRBV7-9
TGTGCCAGCAGCTTAGGACTAGCGGGGCCCACAGATACGCAGTATTTT
CASSLGLAGPTDTQYF
>TRBJ2-2|NA|NA|TRBV7-9
TGTGCCAGCAGCTTACGGGGGGCCCGGGAGCTGTTTTTT
CASSLRGARELFF
>TRBJ2-5|TRBD2|NA|TRBV20-1
TGCAGTGCTAGAATAGATGTGACTAGCGGGGCAGAGACCCAGTACTTC
CSARIDVTSGAETQYF
>TRBJ1-2|TRBD1|NA|TRBV20-1
TGCAGTGCCAAACCGGGACAGGGGGACGGCTACACCTTC
CSAKPGQGDGYTF
>TRBJ2-5|NA|NA|TRBV20-1
TGCAGTGCTGAGAATCCGGGACAACTACAAGAGACCCAGTACTTC
CSAENPGQLQETQYF
>TRBJ2-2|NA|NA|TRBV4-3
TGTGCCAGCAGTCAGGGTGGCGCGAACACCGGGGAGCTGTTTTTT
CASSQGGANTGELFF
>TRBJ2-1|NA|NA|TRBV4-3
TGCGCCAGCAGCCAAGCAGGCAGGCTCAATGAGCAGTTCTTC
CASSQAGRLNEQFF
>TRBJ2-3|NA|few|TRBV4-2
TGTGCCAGCAGCCAAGATCTGCCCGGGGGAAGCACAGATACGCAGTATTTT
CASSQDLPGGSTDTQYF
>TRBJ1-1|NA|NA|TRBV4-3
TGCGCCAGCAGCCAAGATCGGACCCCCCCCACTGAAGCTTTCTTT
CASSQDRTPPTEAFF
>TRBJ2-7|NA|NA|TRBV6-2/TRBV6-3
TGTGCCAGCGGTACCAGCGTATTAGCGATGCTGAGCTACGAGCAGTACTTC
CASGTSVLAMLSYEQYF
>TRBJ1-1|NA|many|TRBV12-3/TRBV12-4
TGTGCCAGCAGTTTCCAGGGGATGAACACTGAAGCTTTCTTT
CASSFQGMNTEAFF
>TRBJ1-2|NA|few|TRBV7-2
TGTGCCAGCAGAGTAAGGTCTCAGACCTATGGCTACACCTTC
CASRVRSQTYGYTF
>TRBJ1-5|NA|once|TRBV27
TGTGCCAGCAGTTTATTTGCCGCGGCCGGTCAGCCCCAGCATTTT
CASSLFAAAGQPQHF
>TRBJ1-1|NA|NA|TRBV29-1
TGCAGCGTTGACTTCAGCACAGGTCGGAACACTGAAGCTTTCTTT
CSVDFSTGRNTEAFF
>TRBJ2-1|NA|NA|TRBV6-4
TGTGCCAGCAGTGTCTTGCAGGGCTCCTACAATGAGCAGTTCTTC
CASSVLQGSYNEQFF
>TRBJ1-2|TRBD1|NA|TRBV3-1
TGTGCCAGCAGCCTTATCGGCGGACAGGCGAACTATGGCTACACCTTC
CASSLIGGQANYGYTF
>TRBJ2-5|NA|few|TRBV12-3/TRBV12-4
TGTGCCAGCTTAGGGGCGGCCCAAGAGACCCAGTACTTC
CASLGAAQETQYF
>TRBJ2-7|NA|many|TRBV4-2
TGTGCCAGCAGCCATGAGGGAACCTACGAGCAGTACTTC
CASSHEGTYEQYF
>TRBJ2-1|TRBD1|many|TRBV5-1
TGCGCCAGCAGGCCAGACAGGGGATCCTACAATGAGCAGTTCTTC
CASRPDRGSYNEQFF
>TRBJ2-1|NA|NA|TRBV20-1
TGCAGTGCTAGTGTAGGGGCCTACAATGAGCAGTTCTTC
CSASVGAYNEQFF
>TRBJ2-5|NA|NA|TRBV29-1
TGCAGCACCCGAGGGCTCTCACCTCTAAAGGAGACCCAGTACTTC
CSTRGLSPLKETQYF
>TRBJ1-2|NA|NA|TRBV9
TGTGCCAGCACCAACCGGGGGCAAGGCTACACCTTC
CASTNRGQGYTF
>TRBJ2-1|NA|many|TRBV29-1
TGCAGCGTGCCCAGCGGGAATGAGCAGTTCTTC
CSVPSGNEQFF
>TRBJ1-1|NA|NA|TRBV3-1
TGTGCCAGCAGCCAAGATGGGAAACGGATGAACACTGAAGCTTTCTTT
CASSQDGKRMNTEAFF
>TRBJ2-3|NA|few|TRBV12-3/TRBV12-4
TGTGCCAGCAGGTTCGGCGGCACAGATACGCAGTATTTT
CASRFGGTDTQYF
>TRBJ2-5|NA|few|TRBV6-5
TGTGCCAGCAGTTACCAACCAAGCCTTCAAGAGACCCAGTACTTC
CASSYQPSLQETQYF
>TRBJ2-3|TRBD2|few|TRBV6-2/TRBV6-3
TGTGCCAGCAGTTCCTCCCTAGCGGGGGGTTTTGATACGCAGTATTTT
CASSSSLAGGFDTQYF
>TRBJ2-5|TRBD1|NA|TRBV12-3/TRBV12-4
TGTGCCAGTACCTATGGGACAGGGGGCGAGACCCAGTACTTC
CASTYGTGGETQYF
>TRBJ2-3|TRBD1|NA|TRBV12-3/TRBV12-4
TGTGCCAGCAGTTCCCGGACAGGGGGGTGCACAGATATGCAGTATTTT
CASSSRTGGCTDMQYF
>TRBJ1-1|TRBD1|few|TRBV4-1
TGCGCCAGCAGCCAGGGACAGGGGGCAGGTACTGAAGCTTTCTTT
CASSQGQGAGTEAFF